This TCR beta chain was captured by sequencing in a study of T-cell memory formation after mild COVID-19. Study details: Clustering of TCRs was largely donor specific. Study-wide findings and caveats: Contracting clones from day 15 to 85 showed balanced CD4/CD8; later expanders favored CD4+.

This clonotype came up a few times. Its antigen is not identified. TCRdb itself ran the 5' RACE reads through MiXCR, one entry per CDR3 protein. This sample has 150,000 to 200,000 distinct CDR3 sequences, with about 20% found just once. V was trimmed by 3 bases and J by 0 bases, leaving 12 bases between them. This CDR3 has 15 residues. In germline, CDR1 is LGHNA, CDR2 YSLEER. The sequenced material came from PBMCs or a T cell subset sorted from them (not recorded which). The source is an adult woman who had mild COVID-19 (a few samples of this study predate the infection). Cell type and time point are not known. The gene calls are TRBV4-3 and TRBJ2-7; D possibly corresponds to TRBD2 (6 bases). The CDR3 here is CASSQDAGPSYEQYF. The DNA for the CDR3 is TGCGCCAGCAGCCAGGACGCGGGGCCCTCCTACGAGCAGTACTTC.